This T cell receptor (beta chain) stems from a study of blood T cell repertoires in COVID-19. Study overall: The samples span acute and convalescent COVID-19 from the United States, Italy and Spain.

The CDR3 extends over 15 amino acids. Germline V gene data show CDR1 as KGHSH and CDR2 as LQKENI. Trimming took off 5 bases at V and 7 bases at J, with 20 bases between the two ends. Profiled with immunoSEQ multiplex PCR; TCRdb holds only in-frame clones, not every one. The sample gives 130,000 or so clones, about four fifths of which show up once; approximately 16% is in the top ten. This clone was seen a handful of times. The chain links TRBV18 to TRBJ1-2; TRBD1 might be the D (6 bases). The source is a man between 60 and 75 years old with active or convalescent COVID-19. The sample taken for sequencing was peripheral blood. CDR3 coding DNA: TGTGCCAGCTCAACGGGACATCGTGCTTCGGCTGGCTACACCTTC. Amino acids: CASSTGHRASAGYTF.